Listed here are 20 T cell receptor beta chains from one sample, sequenced in a study of T cells in Graves' hyperthyroidism and ophthalmopathy. The CDR3 regions of TCR beta were amplified from RNA transcripts. The primer set for the first-round RT-PCR of the TCR CDR3 was HTBI. TCRdb re-derived calls from the multiplex PCR reads in MiXCR, one entry per CDR3 protein. This sample has hundreds of thousands of distinct CDR3 sequences, with 46% found just once. Sequenced: peripheral blood or thyroid tissue (not recorded which). These receptors were obtained from a woman aged 18-29 years with Graves' hyperthyroidism.

The chain carries TRBV12-3 or TRBV12-4 and TRBJ2-5; 11 bases are shared with TRBD2. With 5 bases clipped from V and 5 bases from J, the junction kept 7 bases outside the gene matches. The CDR3 sequence is 15 residues long. Written as DNA, the CDR3 is TGTGCCAGCAGTGATAGCGGGAGGGCCGGGGAGACCCAGTACTTC. Translation: CASSDSGRAGETQYF.

The chain employs TRBV20-1 and TRBJ1-2, with 9 bases lining up with TRBD1. V lost 2 bases, J lost 4 bases, and 5 bases stayed unmatched. Germline V gene lookup returns CDR1 DFQATT and CDR2 SNEGSKA (reference sequence). The length of the CDR3 is 14 residues. The chain's CDR3 is CSARTTGGIYGYTF. The CDR3 coding sequence is TGCAGTGCTAGAACAACAGGGGGCATCTATGGCTACACCTTC.

As for this clonotype: One base away lies a much larger clone, so this may be a sequencing read error. The rearrangement uses TRBV19 and TRBJ1-1; D unclear. The germline CDR1 and CDR2 sequences are LNHDA and SQIVND (reference sequence). The length of the CDR3 is 14 residues. CDR3 nucleotides: TGTGCCAGTAGTATGCGGCACCTGAACACTGAAGCTTCCTTT. Protein: CASSMRHLNTEASF.

The table lists this clonotype with a count of one. This chain links TRBV10-2 with TRBJ2-5, with 14 bases that match TRBD2. The germline V gene encodes CDR1 WSHSY and CDR2 SAAADI. The CDR3 spans 17 residues. V shed 4 bases and J 5 bases; nucleotides not matched to a gene: 9. The CDR3 coding sequence is TGCGCCAGCAGTGGGACCGGGACTAGCGGGAGTGGGGAGACCCAGTACTTC. The encoded protein is CASSGTGTSGSGETQYF.

V gene TRBV11-2 combines with J gene TRBJ1-1, with TRBD1 as a possible D gene (5 bases). V lost 11 bases and J 4 bases, leaving 14 bases between the germline ends. CDR1 SGHAT and CDR2 FQNNGV come from the germline V gene. The CDR3 is made up of 12 amino acids. CDR3 sequence (DNA): TGTGCCTGGAGGGGCCTGGGCACTGAAGCTTTCTTT. This encodes CAWRGLGTEAFF.

This chain links TRBV20-1 with TRBJ1-1; no reliable D call. Germline-derived CDR1 and CDR2 are DFQATT and SNEGSKA (reference sequence). The CDR3 covers 15 residues. V was cut by 1 base and J by 4 bases, with 16 bases left in between. CDR3 amino acids: CSARASGRARTEAFF. The CDR3 bases are TGCAGTGCTAGAGCCTCGGGGAGGGCGCGCACTGAAGCTTTCTTT.

This clonotype was detected once. A much larger clone is a single base away; this may be a read error. This chain's CDR3 is CASSLRMDQPQHF. CDR3 coding DNA: TGTGCCAGCAGTTTACGAATGGATCAGCCCCAGCATTTT. The chain couples TRBV25-1 to TRBJ1-5, with D hard to call. V was trimmed by 5 bases and J by 5 bases, leaving 10 bases between them. CDR1 and CDR2 (germline): MGHDK, SYGVNS. The CDR3 covers 13 residues. Full variable domain (rest looked up from reference TRBV25-1 and TRBJ1-5): EADIYQTPRYLVIGTGKKITLECSQTMGHDKMYWYQQDPGMELHLIHYSYGVNSTEKGDLSSESTVSRIRTEHFPLTLESARPSHTSQYLCASSLRMDQPQHFGDGTRLSIL.

Ten or more counts support this clonotype. The V and J genes are TRBV20-1 and TRBJ2-7; tentative D call: TRBD2 (5 bases). The CDR3 totals 12 residues. Looked up from germline, CDR1 is DFQATT and CDR2 is SNEGSKA (reference sequence). Trimming removed 5 bases at V and 5 bases at J, with 13 bases between. CDR3 in amino acids: CSAEGLRDEQYF. Here the CDR3 DNA reads TGCAGTGCTGAGGGCTTACGGGACGAGCAGTACTTC.

The V and J genes are TRBV14 and TRBJ1-1; D is uncertain. Germline values: CDR1 SGHDN, CDR2 FVKESK. This CDR3 is built from 18 residues. With 5 bases removed from V and 5 bases from J, the gap between germline ends came to 27 bases. The CDR3 DNA sequence: TGTGCCAGCAGCACCCACGCCGGGAGGTTGGACCGCGGGACTGAAGCTTTCTTT. It translates to CASSTHAGRLDRGTEAFF.

The chain joins TRBV2 to TRBJ1-1; D is unresolved. The ends were cut back, 5 bases at V and 5 bases at J, with 9 bases in the middle. The germline V gene has CDR1 SNHLY and CDR2 FYNNEI. The length of the CDR3 is 12 residues. The CDR3 loop is CASSNFRTEAFF. The CDR3 DNA sequence: TGTGCCAGCAGTAACTTTAGGACTGAAGCTTTCTTT.

This chain connects TRBV25-1 to TRBJ1-5; D may be TRBD1 (6 bases). Trimming stripped 5 bases from V and 6 bases from J, with 17 bases between. The CDR3 runs to 15 residues. From germline, CDR1 is MGHDK and CDR2 SYGVNS. CDR3 protein: CASSYSIGGLQPQHF. The CDR3 DNA sequence: TGTGCCAGCAGTTACTCGATTGGGGGGCTTCAGCCCCAGCATTTT. Combining the CDR3 with reference TRBV25-1 and TRBJ1-5 gives the whole variable domain EADIYQTPRYLVIGTGKKITLECSQTMGHDKMYWYQQDPGMELHLIHYSYGVNSTEKGDLSSESTVSRIRTEHFPLTLESARPSHTSQYLCASSYSIGGLQPQHFGDGTRLSIL.

This clonotype has ten or more counts. V and J are TRBV29-1 and TRBJ1-2, with 9 nucleotides matching TRBD1. V trimming: 5 bases; J trimming: 7 bases; junction bases outside the gene matches: 2. The CDR3 is made up of 11 amino acids. Germline CDR1 SQVTM, CDR2 ANQGSEA. CDR3 nucleotides: TGCAGCGTTACAGGGGGCTTTGGCTACACCTTC. Its protein product is CSVTGGFGYTF. Filled out from reference TRBV29-1 and TRBJ1-2, the complete variable domain reads SAVISQKPSRDICQRGTSLTIQCQVDSQVTMMFWYRQQPGQSLTLIATANQGSEATYESGFVIDKFPISRPNLTFSTLTVSNMSPEDSSIYLCSVTGGFGYTFGSGTRLTVV.

Only a few counts were recorded for this clonotype. This chain uses TRBV4-2 with TRBJ2-5; 7 bases match TRBD2. The tail of the sequence fits TRBJ2-7 better, so the J call may be wrong. This CDR3 region has 15 residues. In germline, CDR1 is LGHNA, CDR2 YNFKEQ. The CDR3 nucleotides are TGTGCCAGCAGCCAAGTATCTAGCGGTACCTACGAGCAGTACTTC. This encodes CASSQVSSGTYEQYF.

This chain connects TRBV2 to TRBJ1-5; D call uncertain. Trimming took off 4 bases at V and 6 bases at J, with 10 bases between the two ends. In germline, CDR1 is SNHLY, CDR2 FYNNEI. The CDR3 extends over 13 amino acids. This CDR3 reads CASSGAAGQPQHF. The CDR3 bases are TGTGCCAGCAGTGGGGCTGCGGGTCAGCCCCAGCATTTT.

On this clonotype itself: A junction end diverges from the germline sequence, so it may reflect a read error. The genes are TRBV25-1 and TRBJ1-5, with D maybe TRBD1 (5 bases). Germline V gene data show CDR1 as MGHDK and CDR2 as SYGVNS. CDR3 length: 16 amino acids. The CDR3 sequence: CASSGWDGTDNQPQHF. Written as DNA, the CDR3 is TGTGCCAGCAGTGGATGGGACGGGACGGATAATCAGCCCCAGCATTTC.

This sequence joins TRBV14 and TRBJ2-3, with TRBD1 as a possible D gene (5 bases). V gave up 2 bases and J gave up 9 bases, with 12 bases separating them. Germline CDR1 and CDR2: SGHDN and FVKESK. There are 13 residues in the CDR3. CDR3 DNA: TGTGCCAGCAGCCAATATCCCCCAGGGACGCAGTATTTT. It encodes CASSQYPPGTQYF.

V gene TRBV2 combines with J gene TRBJ2-5, with 10 nucleotides matching TRBD2. Germline V gene sequence: CDR1 SNHLY, CDR2 FYNNEI. The ends lost 7 bases at V and 5 bases at J; junction bases unmatched: 10. This CDR3 has 15 residues. The CDR3 here is CASTKLAGSGETQYF. CDR3 in DNA: TGTGCCAGCACCAAACTAGCGGGGTCCGGGGAGACCCAGTACTTC.

This chain links TRBV7-9 with TRBJ2-5, with 8 bases aligning to TRBD2. V was pared by 0 bases and J by 7 bases, with 13 bases of the junction left unmatched. Germline V gene sequence: CDR1 SEHNR, CDR2 FQNEAQ (reference sequence). The length of the CDR3 is 17 residues. The CDR3 here is CASSLALTVTSGRTQYF. Here the CDR3 DNA reads TGTGCCAGCAGCTTAGCGCTAACAGTTACTAGCGGCCGGACCCAGTACTTC.

This rearrangement joins TRBV29-1 to TRBJ1-2, with D unclear. The ends were cut back, 8 bases at V and 5 bases at J, with 15 bases in the middle. This CDR3 comprises 12 residues. Germline CDR1 SQVTM, CDR2 ANQGSEA. The CDR3 reads CSLAAGYYGYTF. In DNA form, the CDR3 reads TGCAGCTTAGCGGCGGGATATTATGGCTACACCTTC.

In regard to this clonotype: This clone may be a read error of a much larger clone one base away. The chain combines TRBV10-3 with TRBJ2-7; TRBD2 agrees at 13 bases. In germline, CDR1 is ENHRY, CDR2 SYGVKD. V was pared by 6 bases and J by 13 bases, with 9 bases of the junction left unmatched. CDR3 length: 13 residues. The CDR3: CAISWTSGRGHYF. The CDR3 region has the DNA TGTGCCATCAGCTGGACTAGCGGGAGAGGTCACTACTTC.